This T cell receptor (beta chain) was sequenced during a study of cytomegalovirus exposure and HLA in healthy donors. In the case of this clone: The antigen is not known.

Whole-study findings and limits: With later analysis, a missense DCLRE1C variant became linked to TCR beta V- and J-gene trimming. Over 150 TCR beta chains were listed as cytomegalovirus-associated. TRBV6-2, TRBV6-3 and some other V segments were excluded as indistinguishable.

The PCR ran on 60 Vbeta and 13 Jbeta primers. Measured with immunoSEQ multiplex PCR; TCRdb has only the in-frame clones, and not every one. The sample holds approximately 140,000 clones; roughly 84% are singletons and the top ten take roughly 2.6%. V lost 7 bases and J lost 3; bases outside the gene matches: 9. Germline CDR1 reads MNHEY; CDR2 reads SMNVEV (reference sequence). CDR3 length: 15 residues. The chain joins TRBV27 to TRBJ1-1; 9 nucleotides line up with TRBD1. Sequencing was done on a sample of PBMCs. The receptor was isolated from a man between 50 and 59 years old in good health and CMV-seronegative. The CDR3 bases are TGTGCCAGCAACTACAGGGGGCCTGGGTACACTGAAGCTTTCTTT. It specifies CASNYRGPGYTEAFF.